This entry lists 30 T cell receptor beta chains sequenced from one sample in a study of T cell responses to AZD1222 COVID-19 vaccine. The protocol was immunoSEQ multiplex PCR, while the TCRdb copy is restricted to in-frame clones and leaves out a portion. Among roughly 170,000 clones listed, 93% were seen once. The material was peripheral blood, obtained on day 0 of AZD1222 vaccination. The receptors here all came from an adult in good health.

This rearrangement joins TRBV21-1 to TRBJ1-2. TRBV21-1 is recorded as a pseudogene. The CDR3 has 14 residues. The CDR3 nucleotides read TGTGCCAGCAGCAAAGGTCGGGGGGCGAGGGGCTACACCTTC. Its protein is CASSKGRGARGYTF.

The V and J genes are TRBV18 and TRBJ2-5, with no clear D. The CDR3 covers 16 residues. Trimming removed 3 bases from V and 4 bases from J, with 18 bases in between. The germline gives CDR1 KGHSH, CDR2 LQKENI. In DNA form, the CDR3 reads TGTGCCAGCTCACCTCGCCAGTCCTCAGGCAGAGAGACCCAGTACTTC. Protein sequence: CASSPRQSSGRETQYF.

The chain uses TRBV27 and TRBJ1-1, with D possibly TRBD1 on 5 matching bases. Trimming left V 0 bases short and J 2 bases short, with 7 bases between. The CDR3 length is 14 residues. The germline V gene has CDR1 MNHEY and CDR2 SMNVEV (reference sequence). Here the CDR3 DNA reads TGTGCCAGCAGTTTATCGAGGGGCAACACTGAAGCTTTCTTT. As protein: CASSLSRGNTEAFF.

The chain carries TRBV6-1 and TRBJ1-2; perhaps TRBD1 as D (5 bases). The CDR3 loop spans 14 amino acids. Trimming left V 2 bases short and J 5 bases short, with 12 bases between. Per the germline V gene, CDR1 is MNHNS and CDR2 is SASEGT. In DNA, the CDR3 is TGTGCCAGCAGTGAATTTGGGGGAGGGTATGGCTACACCTTC. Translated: CASSEFGGGYGYTF.

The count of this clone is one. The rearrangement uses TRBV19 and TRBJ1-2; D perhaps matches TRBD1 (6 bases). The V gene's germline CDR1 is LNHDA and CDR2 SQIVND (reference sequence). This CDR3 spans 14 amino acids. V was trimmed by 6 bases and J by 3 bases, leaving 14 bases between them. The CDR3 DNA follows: TGTGCCAGTAGAAACAGGGCCGCAGACTATGGCTACACCTTC. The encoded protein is CASRNRAADYGYTF.

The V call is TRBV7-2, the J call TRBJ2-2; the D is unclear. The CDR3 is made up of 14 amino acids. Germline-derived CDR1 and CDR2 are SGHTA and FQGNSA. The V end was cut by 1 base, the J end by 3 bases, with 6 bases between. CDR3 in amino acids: CASSLGSYTGELFF. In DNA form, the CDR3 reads TGTGCCAGCAGCTTAGGCTCTTACACCGGGGAGCTGTTTTTT.

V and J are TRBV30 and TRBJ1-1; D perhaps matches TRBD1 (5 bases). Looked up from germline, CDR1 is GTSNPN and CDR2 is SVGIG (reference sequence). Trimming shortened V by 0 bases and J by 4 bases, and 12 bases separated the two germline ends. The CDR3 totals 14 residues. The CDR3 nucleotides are TGTGCCTGGAGTGTGGGGGGGAGGGTCACTGAAGCTTTCTTT. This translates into CAWSVGGRVTEAFF.

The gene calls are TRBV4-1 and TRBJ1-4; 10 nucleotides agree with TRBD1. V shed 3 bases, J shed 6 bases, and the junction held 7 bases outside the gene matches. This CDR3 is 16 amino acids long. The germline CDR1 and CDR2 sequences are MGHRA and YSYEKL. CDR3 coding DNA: TGCGCCAGCAGCCAGATCTGGGACAGGGGACATGAAAAACTGTTTTTT. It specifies CASSQIWDRGHEKLFF.

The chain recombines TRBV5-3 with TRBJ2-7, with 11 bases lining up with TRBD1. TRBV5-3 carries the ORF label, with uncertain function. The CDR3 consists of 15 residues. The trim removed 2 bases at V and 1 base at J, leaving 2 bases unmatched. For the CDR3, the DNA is TGTGCCAGAAGCTTCCGGGACAGGGGGTCCTACGAGCAGTACTTC. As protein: CARSFRDRGSYEQYF.

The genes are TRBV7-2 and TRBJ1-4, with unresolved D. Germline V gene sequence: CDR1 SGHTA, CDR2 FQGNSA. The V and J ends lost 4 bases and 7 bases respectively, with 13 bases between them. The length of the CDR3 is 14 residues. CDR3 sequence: CASSSRAEGEKLFF. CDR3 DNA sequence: TGTGCCAGCAGCTCAAGAGCTGAGGGTGAAAAACTGTTTTTT.

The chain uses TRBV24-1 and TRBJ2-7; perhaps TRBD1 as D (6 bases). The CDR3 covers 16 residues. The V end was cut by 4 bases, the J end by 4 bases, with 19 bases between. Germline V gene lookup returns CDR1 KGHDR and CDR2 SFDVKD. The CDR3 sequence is CATSERRGWQKYEQYF. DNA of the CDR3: TGTGCCACCAGTGAACGTAGGGGGTGGCAAAAATACGAGCAGTACTTC.

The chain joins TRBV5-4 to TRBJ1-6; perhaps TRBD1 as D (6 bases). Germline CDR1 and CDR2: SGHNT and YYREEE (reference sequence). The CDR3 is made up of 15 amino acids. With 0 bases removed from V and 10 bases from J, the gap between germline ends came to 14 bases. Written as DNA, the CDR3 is TGTGCCAGCAGCTTGGACCAGGGGCCGGGCTCACCCCTCCACTTT. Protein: CASSLDQGPGSPLHF.

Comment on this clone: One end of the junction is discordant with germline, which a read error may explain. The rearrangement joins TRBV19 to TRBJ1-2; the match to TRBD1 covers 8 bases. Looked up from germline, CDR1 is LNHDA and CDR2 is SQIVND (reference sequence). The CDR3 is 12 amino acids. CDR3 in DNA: TGTGCCAGTAGTGTCCCGGGACAGGCTTATATCTTC. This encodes CASSVPGQAYIF.

The CDR3 here is CASSRGSGYTF. Here the CDR3 DNA reads TGTGCCAGCAGCAGGGGGTCTGGCTACACCTTC. The chain employs TRBV6-5 and TRBJ1-2; 7 positions agree with TRBD1. Germline V gene sequence: CDR1 MNHEY, CDR2 SVGAGI. J lost 7 bases, V lost 6 bases, and 2 bases had no gene match. CDR3 length: 11 residues.

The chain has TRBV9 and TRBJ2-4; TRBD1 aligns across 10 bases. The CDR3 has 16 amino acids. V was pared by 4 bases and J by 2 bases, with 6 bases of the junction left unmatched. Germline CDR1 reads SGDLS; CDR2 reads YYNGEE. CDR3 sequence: CASSLGQGVSKNIQYF. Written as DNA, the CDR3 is TGTGCCAGCAGCCTAGGACAGGGGGTGTCCAAAAACATTCAGTACTTC.

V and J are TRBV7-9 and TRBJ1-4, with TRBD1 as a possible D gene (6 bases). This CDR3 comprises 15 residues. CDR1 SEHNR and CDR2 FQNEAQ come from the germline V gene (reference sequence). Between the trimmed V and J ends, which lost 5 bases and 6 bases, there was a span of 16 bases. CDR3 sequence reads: CASSRSQGWDEKLFF. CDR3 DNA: TGTGCCAGCAGCCGCAGTCAGGGGTGGGATGAAAAACTGTTTTTT. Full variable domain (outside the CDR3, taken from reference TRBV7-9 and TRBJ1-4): DTGVSQNPRHKITKRGQNVTFRCDPISEHNRLYWYRQTLGQGPEFLTYFQNEAQLEKSRLLSDRFSAERPKGSFSTLEIQRTEQGDSAMYLCASSRSQGWDEKLFFGSGTQLSVL.

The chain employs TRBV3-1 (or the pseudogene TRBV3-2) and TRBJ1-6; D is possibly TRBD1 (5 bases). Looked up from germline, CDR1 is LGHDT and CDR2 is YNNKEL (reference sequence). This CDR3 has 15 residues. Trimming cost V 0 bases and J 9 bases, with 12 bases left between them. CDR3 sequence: CASSQDGQGASPLHF. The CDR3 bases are TGTGCCAGCAGCCAAGATGGTCAGGGAGCTTCACCCCTCCACTTT.

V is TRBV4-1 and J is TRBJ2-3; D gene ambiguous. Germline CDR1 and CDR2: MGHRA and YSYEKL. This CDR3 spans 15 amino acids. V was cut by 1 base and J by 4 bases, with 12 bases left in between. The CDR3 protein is CASSQGGSVPDTQYF. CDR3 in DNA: TGCGCCAGCAGCCAAGGTGGGTCTGTGCCAGATACGCAGTATTTT.

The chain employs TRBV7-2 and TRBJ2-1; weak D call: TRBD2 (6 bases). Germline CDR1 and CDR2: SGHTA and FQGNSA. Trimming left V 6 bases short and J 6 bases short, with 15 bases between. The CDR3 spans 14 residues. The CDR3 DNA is TGTGCCAGCAGGAGAAGCGGGCTACCCAATGAGCAGTTCTTC. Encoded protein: CASRRSGLPNEQFF.

CDR3 coding DNA: TGTGCCAGCAGTGACAGGCCGAAGAATGAGCAGTTCTTC. Translating it yields CASSDRPKNEQFF. This chain joins TRBV6-1 and TRBJ2-1; D gene unclear. Trimming took 3 bases from V and 7 from J, leaving 10 bases between them. CDR1 MNHNS and CDR2 SASEGT come from the germline V gene. This CDR3 has 13 residues.

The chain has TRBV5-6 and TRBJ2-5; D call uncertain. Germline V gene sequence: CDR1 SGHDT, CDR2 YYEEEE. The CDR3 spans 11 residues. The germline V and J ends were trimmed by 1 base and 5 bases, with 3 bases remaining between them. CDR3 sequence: CASSLYETQYF. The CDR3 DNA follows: TGTGCCAGCAGCTTGTATGAGACCCAGTACTTC.

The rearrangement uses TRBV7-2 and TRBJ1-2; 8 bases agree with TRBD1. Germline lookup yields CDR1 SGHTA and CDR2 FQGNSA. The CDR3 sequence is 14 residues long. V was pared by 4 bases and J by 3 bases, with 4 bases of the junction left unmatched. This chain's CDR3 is CASSSDRGDYGYTF. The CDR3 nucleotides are TGTGCCAGCAGCTCTGACAGGGGTGACTATGGCTACACCTTC.

The CDR3 coding sequence is TGTGCCAGTAGTCCCGAGCGGGCTACCGGGGAGCTGTTTTTT. Translating gives CASSPERATGELFF. V gene TRBV19 combines with J gene TRBJ2-2, with D perhaps matching TRBD2 (6 bases). V was clipped by 5 bases and J by 5 bases, with 12 bases between them. The germline CDR1 and CDR2 sequences are LNHDA and SQIVND (reference sequence). This CDR3 is 14 amino acids long.

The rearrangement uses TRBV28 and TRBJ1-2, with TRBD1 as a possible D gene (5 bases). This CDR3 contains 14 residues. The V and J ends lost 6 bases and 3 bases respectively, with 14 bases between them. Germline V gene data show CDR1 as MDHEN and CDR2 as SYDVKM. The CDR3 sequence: CASSLGAGHYGYTF. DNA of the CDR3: TGTGCCAGCAGCCTAGGGGCAGGGCACTATGGCTACACCTTC.

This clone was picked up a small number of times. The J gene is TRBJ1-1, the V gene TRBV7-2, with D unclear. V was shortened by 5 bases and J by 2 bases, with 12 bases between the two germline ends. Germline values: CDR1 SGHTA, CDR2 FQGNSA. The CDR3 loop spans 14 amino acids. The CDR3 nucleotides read TGTGCCAGCAGCCCGCCCCCCTACAACACTGAAGCTTTCTTT. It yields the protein CASSPPPYNTEAFF.

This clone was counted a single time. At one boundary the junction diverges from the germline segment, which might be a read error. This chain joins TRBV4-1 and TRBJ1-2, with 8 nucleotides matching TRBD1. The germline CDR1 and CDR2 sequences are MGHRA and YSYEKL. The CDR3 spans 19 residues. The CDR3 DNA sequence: TGCGCCAGCAGCCAAGTTATCGGACAGGGAAATAATTTACAGCGACCGTGGTGGTTC. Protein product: CASSQVIGQGNNLQRPWWF.

The DNA of the CDR3 is TGTGCCAGCAGCCCGGGGGTGTCTGGGGCCAACGTCCTGACTTTC. Translated: CASSPGVSGANVLTF. The chain has TRBV5-4 and TRBJ2-6; perhaps TRBD2 as D (6 bases). Trimming removed 4 bases at V and 1 base at J, with 9 bases between. Germline V lookup: CDR1 SGHNT, CDR2 YYREEE (reference sequence). This CDR3 region has 15 residues.

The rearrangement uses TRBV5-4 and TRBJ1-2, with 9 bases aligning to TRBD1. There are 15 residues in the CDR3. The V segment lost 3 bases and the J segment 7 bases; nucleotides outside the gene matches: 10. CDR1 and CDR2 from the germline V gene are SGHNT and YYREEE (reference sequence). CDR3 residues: CASSWTNRGLPGYTF. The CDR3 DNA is TGTGCCAGCAGCTGGACGAACAGGGGGCTCCCTGGCTACACCTTC. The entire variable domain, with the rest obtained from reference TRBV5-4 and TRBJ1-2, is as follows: ETGVTQSPTHLIKTRGQQVTLRCSSQSGHNTVSWYQQALGQGPQFIFQYYREEENGRGNFPPRFSGLQFPNYSSELNVNALELDDSALYLCASSWTNRGLPGYTFGSGTRLTVV.

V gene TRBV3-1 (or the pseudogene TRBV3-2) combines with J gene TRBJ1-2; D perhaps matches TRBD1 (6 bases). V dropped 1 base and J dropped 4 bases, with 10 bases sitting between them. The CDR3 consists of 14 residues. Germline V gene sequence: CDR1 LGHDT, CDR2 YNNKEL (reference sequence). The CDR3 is CASSQASGAYGYTF. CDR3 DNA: TGTGCCAGCAGCCAAGCGTCGGGGGCCTATGGCTACACCTTC.

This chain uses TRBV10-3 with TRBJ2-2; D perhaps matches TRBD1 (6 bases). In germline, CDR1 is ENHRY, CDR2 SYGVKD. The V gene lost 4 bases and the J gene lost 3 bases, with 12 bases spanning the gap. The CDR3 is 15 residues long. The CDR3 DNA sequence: TGTGCCATCAGTGCCGACAGGACGTACACCGGGGAGCTGTTTTTT. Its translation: CAISADRTYTGELFF.